The 27 T cell receptor beta chains listed next were all sequenced from one sample in a study of siplizumab effects on memory and regulatory T cells. Assay used: immunoSEQ multiplex PCR; TCRdb lists only in-frame clones, some missing. The table has fewer than 130,000 clones, roughly 92% seen once. Sequencing was performed on CD4+ T cells sorted from blood. These receptors were taken from a human donor in good health.

The J gene is TRBJ1-2, the V gene TRBV21-1; the table calls TRBD1, which could not be checked here. TRBV21-1 is designated a pseudogene. The CDR3 loop spans 18 amino acids. CDR3 DNA: TGTGCCAGCAGCAAAGATGTGTGGACAGGGTGCTTTAACTATGGCTACACCTTC. Its translation: CASSKDVWTGCFNYGYTF.

The chain combines TRBV7-9 with TRBJ1-4, with 8 bases matching TRBD1. From germline, CDR1 is SEHNR and CDR2 FQNEAQ (reference sequence). This CDR3 region has 15 residues. V trimming: 5 bases; J trimming: 4 bases; junction bases outside the gene matches: 6. CDR3 in amino acids: CASSPQTGVNEKLFF. The CDR3 region has the DNA TGTGCCAGCAGCCCCCAGACAGGGGTTAATGAAAAACTGTTTTTT.

The V gene is TRBV21-1, the J gene TRBJ1-2; TRBD1, as called in the table, went unchecked against the DNA. TRBV21-1 is labeled a pseudogene. CDR3 length: 17 residues. CDR3 nucleotide sequence: TGTGCCAGCAGCAGCAGACAGGGCCACCCTTTAGAGTATGGCTACACCTTC. Its protein product is CASSSRQGHPLEYGYTF.

The chain is built from TRBV11-2 and TRBJ2-7, with D possibly being TRBD1 or TRBD2 (5 bases each). V dropped 1 base and J dropped 9 bases, with 19 bases sitting between them. The CDR3 sequence is 15 residues long. Per the germline V gene, CDR1 is SGHAT and CDR2 is FQNNGV. As DNA, the CDR3 is TGTGCCAGCAGCTTAGTGTCAGGGAGCCAAAGGGTGCAGTACTTC. Encoded protein: CASSLVSGSQRVQYF.

Worth noting for this clone: The missing conserved phenylalanine or tryptophan at the end of this CDR3 makes a read error likely. The V call is TRBV7-9, the J call TRBJ2-4; no clear D. The V gene lost 5 bases and the J gene lost 0 bases, with 11 bases spanning the gap. The CDR3 has 15 amino acids. Germline V lookup: CDR1 SEHNR, CDR2 FQNEAQ (reference sequence). Written as DNA, the CDR3 is TGTGCCAGCAGCCCCCTCCGGCGAGCCAAAAACATTCAGTACCTC. This translates into CASSPLRRAKNIQYL.

The V gene is TRBV4-2, the J gene TRBJ2-7; 7 nucleotides agree with TRBD1. Germline V gene lookup returns CDR1 LGHNA and CDR2 YNFKEQ. J gave up 1 base and V 0 bases, and 6 bases lay outside the gene matches. The CDR3 length is 16 residues. The CDR3 sequence is CASSQDTGQKSYEQYF. The CDR3, as DNA: TGTGCCAGCAGCCAAGATACGGGACAGAAATCCTACGAGCAGTACTTC.

The chain combines TRBV28 with TRBJ2-7; 8 bases match TRBD1. This CDR3 is 14 amino acids long. V gave up 7 bases and J gave up 0 bases; unmatched junction bases: 5. Germline V gene lookup returns CDR1 MDHEN and CDR2 SYDVKM. CDR3 bases: TGTGCCAGCACCTCGGGGACAGGCTCCTACGAGCAGTACTTC. Its translation: CASTSGTGSYEQYF.

The chain couples TRBV12-5 to TRBJ2-7; no reliable D call. The germline V and J ends were trimmed by 6 bases and 0 bases, with 15 bases remaining between them. Germline V gene lookup returns CDR1 LGHNT and CDR2 FRNRAP. This CDR3 has 15 residues. CDR3 loop: CASGNRVHYSYEQYF. In DNA form, the CDR3 reads TGTGCTAGTGGGAACCGGGTCCACTACTCCTACGAGCAGTACTTC. The entire variable domain, with the rest obtained from reference TRBV12-5 and TRBJ2-7, is as follows: DARVTQTPRHKVTEMGQEVTMRCQPILGHNTVFWYRQTMMQGLELLAYFRNRAPLDDSGMPKDRFSAEMPDATLATLKIQPSEPRDSAVYFCASGNRVHYSYEQYFGPGTRLTVT.

The CDR3 nucleotides read TGTGCCAGCTCATCCGACAGGGTCGATGAGCAGTTCTTC. It specifies CASSSDRVDEQFF. The rearrangement joins TRBV18 to TRBJ2-1; 7 bases agree with TRBD1. V shed 5 bases and J 8 bases; nucleotides not matched to a gene: 6. The CDR3 sequence is 13 residues long. Germline V lookup: CDR1 KGHSH, CDR2 LQKENI.

The chain joins TRBV28 to TRBJ1-1; D unresolved. V was clipped by 2 bases and J by 0 bases, with 1 base between them. The CDR3 loop spans 12 amino acids. The germline CDR1 and CDR2 sequences are MDHEN and SYDVKM. For the CDR3, the DNA is TGTGCCAGCAGTTTAATGAACACTGAAGCTTTCTTT. Amino acid sequence: CASSLMNTEAFF.

This clone has just a few counts. This chain links TRBV19 with TRBJ2-4; TRBD2 matches 11 bases. Germline V gives CDR1 LNHDA, CDR2 SQIVND (reference sequence). V shed 5 bases, J shed 1 base, and the junction held 16 bases outside the gene matches. The CDR3 covers 20 residues. The CDR3 bases are TGTGCCAGTAGTGCAGCTAGCGGGGGGCGCGGGAACCTGGCCAAAAACATTCAGTACTTC. Its translation: CASSAASGGRGNLAKNIQYF.

This chain uses TRBV2 with TRBJ2-7; possible D gene TRBD2, 6 bases. Trimming took 6 bases from V and 7 from J, leaving 25 bases between them. Germline-derived CDR1 and CDR2 are SNHLY and FYNNEI. The CDR3 is 16 residues long. The CDR3 bases are TGTGCCAGCAGCGACCACGGGGGATGGTATAGTTTAGAGCAGTACTTC. Its protein is CASSDHGGWYSLEQYF.

The gene calls are TRBV27 and TRBJ2-3, with 11 bases that match TRBD2. Germline lookup yields CDR1 MNHEY and CDR2 SMNVEV (reference sequence). The V gene end was trimmed by 4 bases and the J gene end by 3 bases; junction bases not matched to a gene: 6. This CDR3 contains 16 residues. The DNA for the CDR3 is TGTGCCAGCAGTTCCTTAGCGGGAGGGGGGACAGATACGCAGTATTTT. The encoded protein is CASSSLAGGGTDTQYF.

This clone occurred once. The chain recombines TRBV5-1 with TRBJ2-7, with D perhaps TRBD1 or TRBD2 (6 bases each). The germline gives CDR1 SGHRS, CDR2 YFSETQ. CDR3 length: 16 amino acids. Between the trimmed V and J ends, which lost 0 bases and 6 bases, there was a span of 19 bases. CDR3 DNA sequence: TGCGCCAGCAGCTTGGAGGGGGGTATGACGTCCGGCGAGCAGTACTTC. Protein sequence: CASSLEGGMTSGEQYF.

The chain combines TRBV7-9 with TRBJ1-1, with 10 bases fitting TRBD1. V lost 8 bases, J lost 2 bases, and 5 bases stayed unmatched. This CDR3 comprises 14 residues. Germline CDR1 SEHNR, CDR2 FQNEAQ (reference sequence). CDR3 DNA sequence: TGTGCCAGCCAAAGACAGGGGGCTAACACTGAAGCTTTCTTT. This codes for CASQRQGANTEAFF.

CDR3 amino acids: CASSYASYNSPLHF. The CDR3 DNA is TGTGCCAGCAGCTACGCTTCCTATAATTCACCCCTCCACTTT. The chain has TRBV7-2 and TRBJ1-6; D is uncertain. Germline assignment: CDR1 SGHTA and CDR2 FQGNSA. V lost 4 bases and J 1 base, leaving 5 bases between the germline ends. The CDR3 is 14 residues long.

The genes are TRBV6-5 and TRBJ2-7; maybe TRBD1 (8 bases). Germline CDR1 reads MNHEY; CDR2 reads SVGAGI. This CDR3 has 16 residues. Between the trimmed V and J ends, which lost 0 bases and 2 bases, there was a span of 14 bases. The CDR3 DNA sequence: TGTGCCAGCAGTTACTCGTTACAGGGGGGGACCTACGAGCAGTACTTC. It yields the protein CASSYSLQGGTYEQYF.

V usage is TRBV7-9 and J usage is TRBJ1-2; possible D gene TRBD1, 6 bases. Germline CDR1 reads SEHNR; CDR2 reads FQNEAQ (reference sequence). CDR3 size: 15 residues. The germline V and J ends were trimmed by 5 bases and 8 bases, with 21 bases remaining between them. The CDR3 protein is CASSLTVGGHEGYTF. CDR3 DNA: TGTGCCAGCAGCCTGACGGTGGGGGGCCATGAGGGCTACACCTTC.

This chain uses TRBV19 with TRBJ1-2; 9 bases agree with TRBD1. Germline trimming cut 3 bases from V and 2 bases from J; bases unmatched to any gene: 4. The CDR3 covers 15 residues. CDR1 and CDR2 (germline): LNHDA, SQIVND (reference sequence). CDR3 region: CASSIGGQGNYGYTF. DNA for the CDR3: TGTGCCAGTAGTATCGGGGGACAGGGAAACTATGGCTACACCTTC.

This clone was seen a few times. This rearrangement joins TRBV11-2 to TRBJ1-2; no reliable D call. The CDR3 consists of 12 residues. Trimming removed 5 bases from V and 4 bases from J, with 8 bases in between. In germline, CDR1 is SGHAT, CDR2 FQNNGV. The CDR3 bases are TGTGCCAGCAGCCGACGGGCCTATGGCTACACCTTC. Protein product: CASSRRAYGYTF. The complete variable domain, with remaining parts taken from reference TRBV11-2 and TRBJ1-2, reads EAGVAQSPRYKIIEKRQSVAFWCNPISGHATLYWYQQILGQGPKLLIQFQNNGVVDDSQLPKDRFSAERLKGVDSTLKIQPAKLEDSAVYLCASSRRAYGYTFGSGTRLTVV.

The chain links TRBV7-8 to TRBJ2-7; D not certain. The germline gives CDR1 SGHVS, CDR2 FQNEAQ. V lost 1 base and J 3 bases, leaving 7 bases between the germline ends. The CDR3 loop spans 13 amino acids. As DNA, the CDR3 is TGTGCCAGCAGCTTAGTTCCGGTCTACGAGCAGTACTTC. It yields the protein CASSLVPVYEQYF.

This clone showed up just once. The chain links TRBV27 to TRBJ2-5; maybe TRBD2 (6 bases). Germline V lookup: CDR1 MNHEY, CDR2 SMNVEV (reference sequence). Trimming took off 6 bases at V and 5 bases at J, with 16 bases between the two ends. The length of the CDR3 is 14 residues. Here the CDR3 DNA reads TGTGCCAGCAGCAGGACTACCCCCACGGAGACCCAGTACTTC. Protein product: CASSRTTPTETQYF.

The V gene is TRBV6-5, the J gene TRBJ2-1; D is undetermined. The length of the CDR3 is 15 residues. The germline gives CDR1 MNHEY, CDR2 SVGAGI. Trimming took off 3 bases at V and 5 bases at J, with 14 bases between the two ends. The DNA for the CDR3 is TGTGCCAGCAGTTATTTCGGAGTTTCCCACAATGAGCAGTTCTTC. Protein product: CASSYFGVSHNEQFF.

The count of this clone is one. The chain combines TRBV11-2 with TRBJ2-5; 8 bases line up with TRBD2. CDR3 length: 15 amino acids. Germline CDR1 reads SGHAT; CDR2 reads FQNNGV. J gave up 7 bases and V 5 bases, and 12 bases lay outside the gene matches. CDR3 sequence: CASSVTHRGGGTQYF. The CDR3 coding sequence is TGTGCCAGCAGCGTGACCCACCGGGGGGGCGGGACCCAGTACTTC.

The chain employs TRBV29-1 and TRBJ2-7; 11 nucleotides align to TRBD1. The length of the CDR3 is 13 residues. V gave up 7 bases and J gave up 2 bases; unmatched junction bases: 4. Germline assignment: CDR1 SQVTM and CDR2 ANQGSEA. In DNA, the CDR3 is TGCAGCGCGGAGGGACAGGGGGCCTACGAGCAGTACTTC. Protein: CSAEGQGAYEQYF.

In DNA, the CDR3 is TGTGCCAGCAGCTTGACTAGCGCCGGGGGTGAGCAGTTCTTC. Translated: CASSLTSAGGEQFF. The V call is TRBV7-3, the J call TRBJ2-1; 8 bases agree with TRBD2. CDR3 size: 14 residues. Looked up from germline, CDR1 is SGHTA and CDR2 is FQGTGA. V was clipped by 3 bases and J by 9 bases; unmatched bases: 7.

CDR3 sequence (DNA): TGCAGCGTTGACGAGGGACAGGACGAGCAGTACTTC. Its protein is CSVDEGQDEQYF. This sequence joins TRBV29-1 and TRBJ2-7; 8 nucleotides align to TRBD1. Unmatched junction bases numbered 3, after V lost 3 bases and J lost 5 bases. The CDR3 totals 12 residues. Germline V gene sequence: CDR1 SQVTM, CDR2 ANQGSEA.